This T cell receptor beta chain appears in the sequencing data of a study of blood T cell repertoires in COVID-19. Whole-study context: From T cells, B-cell-depleted T cells, or PBMCs came the material, which was cDNA or gDNA.

CDR3 size: 14 residues. Germline V lookup: CDR1 MNHEY, CDR2 SVGAGI. Trimming removed 6 bases from V and 1 base from J; junction bases left unmatched: 2. Profiling relied on immunoSEQ multiplex PCR, and the TCRdb table lists in-frame clones only, not all of them. The table has about 210,000 clones, approximately 78% seen once. The V gene is TRBV6-5, the J gene TRBJ1-5; 8 positions match TRBD1. The TCR sequence derives from a woman aged 65 to 85 with COVID-19, enrolled during active disease. The source material was peripheral blood. CDR3 DNA sequence: TGTGCCAGCAGAAGGACAGGGAGCAATCAGCCCCAGCATTTT. The encoded protein is CASRRTGSNQPQHF.